This T cell receptor beta chain comes out of a study of blood T cell repertoires in COVID-19. Profiled with immunoSEQ multiplex PCR; TCRdb holds only in-frame clones, not every one. This sample yields under 250,000 clones, of which 80% to 90% are seen a single time; roughly 7.6% belongs to the top ten. Material: peripheral blood. The source is a woman aged 50 to 65 with active or convalescent COVID-19.

The CDR3 loop is CASSPEVTRGTNEQFF. The CDR3 DNA sequence: TGCGCCAGCAGCCCGGAGGTGACTAGGGGAACCAATGAGCAGTTCTTC. The J gene is TRBJ2-1, the V gene TRBV5-1, with D maybe TRBD2 (6 bases). This CDR3 contains 16 residues. CDR1 is SGHRS and CDR2 is YFSETQ in the germline V gene. Deletions cut 4 bases from V and 6 bases from J, with 20 bases between.